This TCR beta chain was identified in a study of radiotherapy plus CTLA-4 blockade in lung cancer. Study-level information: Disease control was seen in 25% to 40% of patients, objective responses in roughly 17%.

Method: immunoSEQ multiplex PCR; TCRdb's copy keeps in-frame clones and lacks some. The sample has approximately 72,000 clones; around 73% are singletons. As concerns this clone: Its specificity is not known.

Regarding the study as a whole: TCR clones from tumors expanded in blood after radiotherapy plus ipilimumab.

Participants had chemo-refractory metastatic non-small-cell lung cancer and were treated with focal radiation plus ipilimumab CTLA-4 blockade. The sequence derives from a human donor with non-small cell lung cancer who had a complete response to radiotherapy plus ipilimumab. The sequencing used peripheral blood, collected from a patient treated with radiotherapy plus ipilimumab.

The CDR3 here is CASSGTGSNQPQHF. The CDR3 coding sequence is TGTGCCAGCAGCGGGACGGGGAGCAATCAGCCCCAGCATTTT. The chain couples TRBV7-9 to TRBJ1-5, with a weak D call TRBD1 (5 bases). The CDR3 sequence is 14 residues long. V dropped 5 bases and J dropped 1 base, with 9 bases sitting between them. CDR1 is SEHNR, CDR2 FQNEAQ, per germline (reference sequence). Complete variable domain (other parts from reference TRBV7-9 and TRBJ1-5): DTGVSQNPRHKITKRGQNVTFRCDPISEHNRLYWYRQTLGQGPEFLTYFQNEAQLEKSRLLSDRFSAERPKGSFSTLEIQRTEQGDSAMYLCASSGTGSNQPQHFGDGTRLSIL.